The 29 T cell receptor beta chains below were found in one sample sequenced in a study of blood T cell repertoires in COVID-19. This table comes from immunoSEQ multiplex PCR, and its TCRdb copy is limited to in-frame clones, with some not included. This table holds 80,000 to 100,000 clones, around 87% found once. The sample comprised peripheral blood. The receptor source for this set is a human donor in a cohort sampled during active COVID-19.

The CDR3 region has the DNA TGTGCCAGCAGGCATAGCCCCTACAATGAGCAGTTCTTC. It yields the protein CASRHSPYNEQFF. V is TRBV5-4 and J is TRBJ2-1; D unclear. The CDR3 has 13 amino acids. Germline V gene data show CDR1 as SGHNT and CDR2 as YYREEE (reference sequence). The V gene lost 5 bases and the J gene lost 2 bases, with 8 bases spanning the gap.

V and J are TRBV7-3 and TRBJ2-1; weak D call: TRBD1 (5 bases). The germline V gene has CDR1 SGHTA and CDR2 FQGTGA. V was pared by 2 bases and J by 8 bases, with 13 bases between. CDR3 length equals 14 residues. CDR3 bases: TGTGCCAGCAGCTTAGTAGGGGAATTTGATGAGCAGTTCTTC. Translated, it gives CASSLVGEFDEQFF.

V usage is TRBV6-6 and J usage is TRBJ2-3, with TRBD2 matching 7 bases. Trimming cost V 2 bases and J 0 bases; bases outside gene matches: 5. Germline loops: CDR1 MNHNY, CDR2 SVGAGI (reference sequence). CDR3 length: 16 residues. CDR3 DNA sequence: TGTGCCAGCAGTTACGCCGCGGGAGCTAGCACAGATACGCAGTATTTT. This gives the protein CASSYAAGASTDTQYF.

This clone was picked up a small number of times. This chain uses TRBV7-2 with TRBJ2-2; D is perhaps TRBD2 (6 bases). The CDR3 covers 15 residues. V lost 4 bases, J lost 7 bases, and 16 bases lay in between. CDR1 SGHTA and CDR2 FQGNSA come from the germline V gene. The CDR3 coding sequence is TGTGCCAGCAGCTGGGGGACTGAAATTGTCGGGGAGCTGTTTTTT. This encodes CASSWGTEIVGELFF.

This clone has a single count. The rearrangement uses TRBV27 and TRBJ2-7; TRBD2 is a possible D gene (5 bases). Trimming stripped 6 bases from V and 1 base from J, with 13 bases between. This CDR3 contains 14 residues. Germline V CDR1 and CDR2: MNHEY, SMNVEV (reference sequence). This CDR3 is CASSWVRGSYEQYF. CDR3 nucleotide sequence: TGTGCCAGCAGCTGGGTTCGGGGTTCCTACGAGCAGTACTTC.

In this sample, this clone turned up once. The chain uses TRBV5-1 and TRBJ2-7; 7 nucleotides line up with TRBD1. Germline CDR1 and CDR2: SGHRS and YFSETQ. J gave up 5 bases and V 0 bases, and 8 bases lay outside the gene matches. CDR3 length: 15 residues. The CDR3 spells CASSLGPRDRNEQYF. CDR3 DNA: TGCGCCAGCAGCTTGGGGCCCCGGGACAGAAACGAGCAGTACTTC.

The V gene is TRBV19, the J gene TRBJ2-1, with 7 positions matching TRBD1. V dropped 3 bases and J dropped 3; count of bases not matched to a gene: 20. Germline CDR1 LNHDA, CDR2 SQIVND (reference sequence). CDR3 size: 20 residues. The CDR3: CASSIKGATVGTVFYNEQFF. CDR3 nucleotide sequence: TGTGCCAGTAGTATTAAAGGAGCGACAGTAGGGACAGTTTTCTACAATGAGCAGTTCTTC.

The DNA of the CDR3 is TGTGCCAGCAGCTTGGGGCTCGGGACAGGTGAACAGCCCCAGCATTTT. As protein: CASSLGLGTGEQPQHF. This chain connects TRBV5-8 to TRBJ1-5; 8 bases are a match to TRBD1. The CDR3 has 16 residues. Per the germline V gene, CDR1 is SGHTS and CDR2 is YDEGEE. The J segment lost 7 bases and the V segment lost 0 bases, leaving 9 bases of the junction unmatched.

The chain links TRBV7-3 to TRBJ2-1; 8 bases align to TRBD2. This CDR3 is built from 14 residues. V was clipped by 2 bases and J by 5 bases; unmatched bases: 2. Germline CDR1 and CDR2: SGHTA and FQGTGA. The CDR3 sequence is CASSLAGGNNEQFF. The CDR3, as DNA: TGTGCCAGCAGCTTAGCGGGAGGCAACAATGAGCAGTTCTTC.

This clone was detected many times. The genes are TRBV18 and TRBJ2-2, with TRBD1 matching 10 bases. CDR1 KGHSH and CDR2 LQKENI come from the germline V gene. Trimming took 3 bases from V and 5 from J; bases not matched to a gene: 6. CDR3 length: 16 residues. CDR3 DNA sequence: TGTGCCAGCTCACCTTCCGGGACAGGGGTGACCGGGGAGCTGTTTTTT. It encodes CASSPSGTGVTGELFF.

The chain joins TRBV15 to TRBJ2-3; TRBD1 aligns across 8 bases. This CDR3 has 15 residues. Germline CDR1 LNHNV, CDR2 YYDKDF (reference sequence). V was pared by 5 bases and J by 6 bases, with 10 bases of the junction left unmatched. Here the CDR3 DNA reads TGTGCCACCAGCGGGGACAGGACGTTGGTGGATACGCAGTATTTT. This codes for CATSGDRTLVDTQYF.

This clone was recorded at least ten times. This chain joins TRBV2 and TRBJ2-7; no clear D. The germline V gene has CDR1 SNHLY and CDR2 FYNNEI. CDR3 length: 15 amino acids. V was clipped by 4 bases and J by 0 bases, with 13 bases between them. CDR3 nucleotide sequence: TGTGCCAGCAGTGTTAGTCCTAACCCCTCCTACGAGCAGTACTTC. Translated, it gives CASSVSPNPSYEQYF.

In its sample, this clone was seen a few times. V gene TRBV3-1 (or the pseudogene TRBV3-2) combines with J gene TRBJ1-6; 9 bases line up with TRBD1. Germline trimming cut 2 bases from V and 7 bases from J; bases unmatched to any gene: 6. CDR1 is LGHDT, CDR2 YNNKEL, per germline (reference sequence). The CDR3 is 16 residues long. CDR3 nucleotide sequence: TGTGCCAGCAGCCAATCCGGACAGGGGCGGAATTCACCCCTCCACTTT. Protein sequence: CASSQSGQGRNSPLHF.

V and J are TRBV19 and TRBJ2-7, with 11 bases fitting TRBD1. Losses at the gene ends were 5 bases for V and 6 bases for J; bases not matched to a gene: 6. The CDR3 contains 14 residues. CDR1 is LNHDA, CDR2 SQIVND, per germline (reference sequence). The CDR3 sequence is CASSSGQGGSEQYF. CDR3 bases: TGTGCCAGTAGTTCGGGACAGGGGGGCAGCGAGCAGTACTTC.

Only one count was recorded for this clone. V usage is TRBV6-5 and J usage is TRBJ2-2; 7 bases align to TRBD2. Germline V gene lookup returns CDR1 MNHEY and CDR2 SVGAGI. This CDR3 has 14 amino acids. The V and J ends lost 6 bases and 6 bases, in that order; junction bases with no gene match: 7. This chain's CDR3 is CASRGGRMAGELFF. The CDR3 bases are TGTGCCAGCAGGGGGGGGAGGATGGCCGGGGAGCTGTTTTTT.

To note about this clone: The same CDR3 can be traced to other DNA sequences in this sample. CDR3 sequence reads: CASSPTSGSYNEQFF. Written as DNA, the CDR3 is TGTGCCAGCAGCCCCACTAGCGGGAGCTACAATGAGCAGTTCTTC. This chain links TRBV3-1 (or the pseudogene TRBV3-2) with TRBJ2-1; 11 nucleotides agree with TRBD2. The CDR3 spans 15 residues. Unmatched junction bases numbered 2, after V lost 4 bases and J lost 3 bases. Germline values: CDR1 LGHDT, CDR2 YNNKEL (reference sequence).

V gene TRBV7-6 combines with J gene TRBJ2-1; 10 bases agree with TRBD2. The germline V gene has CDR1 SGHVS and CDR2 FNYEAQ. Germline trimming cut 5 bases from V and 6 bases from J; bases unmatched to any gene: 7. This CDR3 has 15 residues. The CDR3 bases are TGTGCCAGCAGCCGAGCGGGAGGGCCAGTCAATGAGCAGTTCTTC. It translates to CASSRAGGPVNEQFF.

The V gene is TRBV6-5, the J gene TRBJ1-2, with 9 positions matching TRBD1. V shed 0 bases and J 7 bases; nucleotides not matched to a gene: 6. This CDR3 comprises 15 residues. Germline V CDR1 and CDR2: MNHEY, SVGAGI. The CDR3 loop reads CASSYSGDRVSGYTF. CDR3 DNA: TGTGCCAGCAGTTACTCGGGGGACAGGGTCTCTGGCTACACCTTC.

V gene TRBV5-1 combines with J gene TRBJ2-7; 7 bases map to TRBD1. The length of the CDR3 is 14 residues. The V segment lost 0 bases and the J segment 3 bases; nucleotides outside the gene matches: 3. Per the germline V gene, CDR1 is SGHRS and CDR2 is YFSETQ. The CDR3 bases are TGCGCCAGCAGCTTGGACAGGGGTTACTACGAGCAGTACTTC. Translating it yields CASSLDRGYYEQYF.

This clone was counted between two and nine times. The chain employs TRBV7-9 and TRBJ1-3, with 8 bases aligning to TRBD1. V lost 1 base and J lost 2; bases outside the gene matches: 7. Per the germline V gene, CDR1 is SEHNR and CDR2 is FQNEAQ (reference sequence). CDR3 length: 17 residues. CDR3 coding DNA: TGTGCCAGCAGCTTAGGGCAGGGGGCCCTTGCTGGAAACACCATATATTTT. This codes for CASSLGQGALAGNTIYF.

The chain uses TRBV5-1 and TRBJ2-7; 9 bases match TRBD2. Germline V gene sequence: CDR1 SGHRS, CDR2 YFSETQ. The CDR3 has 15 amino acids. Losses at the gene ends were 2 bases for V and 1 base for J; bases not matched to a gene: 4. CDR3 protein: CASSFWREGSYEQYF. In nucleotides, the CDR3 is TGCGCCAGCAGCTTTTGGCGGGAGGGATCCTACGAGCAGTACTTC.

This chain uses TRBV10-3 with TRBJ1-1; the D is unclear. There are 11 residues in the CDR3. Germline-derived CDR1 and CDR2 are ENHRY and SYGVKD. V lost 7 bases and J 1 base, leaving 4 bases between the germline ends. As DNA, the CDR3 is TGTGCCATCAAGCAGAACACTGAAGCTTTCTTT. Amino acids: CAIKQNTEAFF.

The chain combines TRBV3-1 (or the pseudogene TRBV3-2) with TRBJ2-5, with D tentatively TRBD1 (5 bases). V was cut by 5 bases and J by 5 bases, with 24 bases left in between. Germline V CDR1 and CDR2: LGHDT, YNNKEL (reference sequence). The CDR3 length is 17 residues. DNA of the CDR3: TGTGCCAGCAGCTCTCCCCCAGGTGGCAGGGCCGGGGAGACCCAGTACTTC. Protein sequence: CASSSPPGGRAGETQYF.

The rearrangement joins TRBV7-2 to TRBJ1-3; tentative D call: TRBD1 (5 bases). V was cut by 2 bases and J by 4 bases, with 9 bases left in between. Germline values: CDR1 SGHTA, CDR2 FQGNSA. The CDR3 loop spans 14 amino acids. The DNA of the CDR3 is TGTGCCAGCAGCTTATGGGGCTTGGGAAACACCATATATTTT. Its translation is CASSLWGLGNTIYF.

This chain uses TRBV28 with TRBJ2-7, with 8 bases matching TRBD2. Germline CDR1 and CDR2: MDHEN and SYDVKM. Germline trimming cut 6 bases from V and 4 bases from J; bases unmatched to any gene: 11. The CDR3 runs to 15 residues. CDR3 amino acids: CASSGLPGGGYEQYF. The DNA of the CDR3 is TGTGCCAGCAGCGGGCTACCGGGAGGGGGATACGAGCAGTACTTC.

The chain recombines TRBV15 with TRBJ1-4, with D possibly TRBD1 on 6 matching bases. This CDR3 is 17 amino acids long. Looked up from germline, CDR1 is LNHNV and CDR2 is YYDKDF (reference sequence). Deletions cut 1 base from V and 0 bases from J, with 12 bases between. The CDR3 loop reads CATSRGTATSTNEKLFF. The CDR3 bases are TGTGCCACCAGCAGAGGGACAGCTACTTCAACTAATGAAAAACTGTTTTTT.

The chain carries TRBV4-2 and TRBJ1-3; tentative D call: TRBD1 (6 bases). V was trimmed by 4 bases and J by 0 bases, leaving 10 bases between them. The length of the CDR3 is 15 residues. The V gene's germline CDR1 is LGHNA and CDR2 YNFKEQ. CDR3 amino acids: CASSRLGASGNTIYF. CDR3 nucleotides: TGTGCCAGCAGCCGCCTGGGGGCCTCTGGAAACACCATATATTTT.

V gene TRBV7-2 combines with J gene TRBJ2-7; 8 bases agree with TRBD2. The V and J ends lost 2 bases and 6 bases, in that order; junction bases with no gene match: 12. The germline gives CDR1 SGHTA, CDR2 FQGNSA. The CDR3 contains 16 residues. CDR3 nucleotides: TGTGCCAGCAGCTTACAGATCAGCGGGAGTCAAGGCGAGCAGTACTTC. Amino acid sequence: CASSLQISGSQGEQYF.

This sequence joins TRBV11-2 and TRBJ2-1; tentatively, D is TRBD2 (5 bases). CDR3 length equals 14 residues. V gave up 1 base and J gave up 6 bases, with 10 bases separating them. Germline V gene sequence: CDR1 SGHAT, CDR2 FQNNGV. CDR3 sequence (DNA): TGTGCCAGCAGCTTAGTCGGGGAGTTCAATGAGCAGTTCTTC. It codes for CASSLVGEFNEQFF.